This T cell receptor (beta chain) originates from a study of blood T cell repertoires in COVID-19 (dated by TCRdb to 2018 to 2020). Regarding the study in general: Recovered participants in ImmuneRACE Cohort 3 were defined by two consecutive negative NP/OP PCR tests, clearance by a healthcare professional, or resolution of symptoms. The repertoires were released in a freely available public database meant as a resource for research on the immune response to SARS-CoV-2. The prospective study material was composed of cDNA or gDNA derived from T cells, B-cell-depleted T cells, or PBMCs. The dataset comprised deeply sampled blood TCRbeta repertoires from subjects exposed to, actively infected with, or recovered from COVID-19. Samples covering the acute and convalescent phases of COVID-19 were provided by collaborators in the United States, Italy and Spain. Nearly every sample came with metadata listing a de-identified subject ID, COVID-19 status, age in years and sex. Where available, HLA class I and class II types were taken from metadata supplied by the sample provider and were not determined by assay-based typing. Samples came from the ongoing ImmuneRACE study (first 160 participants) plus 1,254 subjects from 6 global collaborators. Results and caveats for the whole study, not just this receptor: The quantity of clinical and demographic metadata differed by source and by participant and was supplied without curation.

Notes on this clone: The specificity of this receptor is unknown. No much larger clone exists at a distance of one base, and base qualities are not known.

Participants in the prospective study were aged about 18 to 95 years, lived in 20 to 30 United States geographic areas, and enrolled through a virtual design. In the prospective study, cohorts were assigned on the basis of participant-reported clinical history obtained from a screening survey and a study questionnaire. In the prospective study, mobile phlebotomists collected whole blood, serum and a nasopharyngeal or oropharyngeal swab from each participant. Additional blood draws and questionnaires over a roughly two-month period could optionally be provided by prospective study participants. Blood samples from the prospective study were shipped frozen or at room temperature prior to DNA extraction. TCRbeta CDR3 regions were amplified from genomic DNA using the immunoSEQ Assay, a bias-controlled multiplex PCR. The study's processing was this. Within the assay, amplification of reference gene primers was used to estimate how many nucleated cells each sample contained. Sequence reads were collapsed and filtered to measure the absolute abundance of every unique TCRbeta CDR3 rearrangement. For each sample, productive Simpson clonality was calculated as the square root of Simpson's diversity index over productive rearrangements. TCRdb carries this immuneACCESS record with in-frame sequences only. Its versions omit some clonotypes, under half of them owing to an unresolved V gene in the studies checked, with the rest unexplained. The DNA was the basis for D and trimming; V, J and clone size are from that table. The table for this sample lists under 150,000 clones; over 75% of them were counted only once. Jointly, the top ten make up more than 3% of the sample.

V ends up 4 bases short and J 6 bases short, with an unmatched junction base count of 6. The CDR3 starts with the cysteine, ends with the phenylalanine, and has 13 residues. The kept DNA is CDR3 alone, 39 bases in frame from the first base. Looking up the germline V gene yields CDR1 SGDLS and CDR2 YYNGEE. The sequence joins TRBV9 to TRBJ1-2; TRBD1 aligns with 7 central bases. The origin of this receptor is a man in his fifties or sixties in a cohort exposed to, infected with or recovered from COVID-19 (not recorded which). Sequencing was done on a sample of PBMCs or T cells enriched from blood (not recorded which). In nucleotide form, the sequence is TGTGCCAGCAGCCGACAGGGCGATAATGGCTACACCTTC. This gives the protein CASSRQGDNGYTF.